A selection of T cell receptor beta chains follows, all from one sample in a study of type 1 and type 2 diabetes patients. From the multiplex PCR reads, TCRdb called clonotypes with MiXCR, one entry per CDR3 protein. The sample has approximately 260,000 distinct CDR3 sequences, more than 40% seen once. Source material: peripheral blood mononuclear cells (PBMCs). Source of these receptors: a man between 18 and 29 years old with type 2 diabetes. Both conserved end residues are part of each CDR3. The D gene is left open where the match is weak. Clone size is shown for a subset of rows, as once, few, many or a class of expanded clone.

d_call	clone_size	v_call	j_call	cdr3_nt	cdr3_aa
NA	NA	TRBV5-6	TRBJ2-7	TGTGCCAGCAGCTTGGACTACTCCTACGAGCAGTACTTC	CASSLDYSYEQYF
NA	NA	TRBV7-2	TRBJ2-7	TGTGCCAGCAGCTCGACGACGGCCTACGAGCAGTACTTC	CASSSTTAYEQYF
TRBD2	NA	TRBV19	TRBJ2-5	TGTGCCACCCAGTCTAGCGGGAGGTTCCAAGAGACCCAGTACTTC	CATQSSGRFQETQYF
NA	many	TRBV30	TRBJ2-5	TGTGCCGGTACGAAAGGGGAGACCCAGTACTTC	CAGTKGETQYF
NA	NA	TRBV7-2	TRBJ2-1	TGTGCCAGCATCCGGGACCCTTACTACAATGAGCAGTTCTTC	CASIRDPYYNEQFF
NA	NA	TRBV4-1	TRBJ2-6	TGTGCCAGCAGCCAAGGGCTCTCTGGGGCCAACGTCCTGACTTTC	CASSQGLSGANVLTF
TRBD2	NA	TRBV20-1	TRBJ2-5	TGCAGTGCTCGTAGCGGGAGAGGTACAGATACGCAGTACTTC	CSARSGRGTDTQYF
NA	NA	TRBV6-5	TRBJ1-1	TGTGCCAGCAGTTACCTGTTCAAGACCGGAGCGAACACTGAAGCTTTCTTT	CASSYLFKTGANTEAFF
NA	NA	TRBV4-1	TRBJ2-7	TGCGCCAGCAGCCAGCTGGCGTCAACCTACGAGCAGTACTTC	CASSQLASTYEQYF
NA	NA	TRBV7-6	TRBJ2-7	TGTGCCAGCAGCTTAGGCGCCGTAAACGACGAGCAGTACTTC	CASSLGAVNDEQYF
TRBD1	NA	TRBV4-3	TRBJ1-1	TGCGCCAGCAGCCAAGTTCCGGGACAGGGACTAGCTTTCTTT	CASSQVPGQGLAFF
TRBD1	NA	TRBV19	TRBJ1-5	TGTGCCAGTAGTCGGGACAGGGTAGGTCAGCCCCAGCATTTT	CASSRDRVGQPQHF
NA	NA	TRBV10-3	TRBJ2-7	TGTGCCATCAGTGAAACAGGGTTACGCTCCTACGAGCAGTACTTC	CAISETGLRSYEQYF
NA	NA	TRBV12-3/TRBV12-4	TRBJ1-1	TGTGCCAGCAGGATTGGACAGAACACTGAAGCTTTCTTT	CASRIGQNTEAFF
NA	NA	TRBV20-1	TRBJ2-7	TGCAGTGCTAGAGGGCCAGGGAGCTACGAGCAGTACTTC	CSARGPGSYEQYF
NA	NA	TRBV27	TRBJ2-7	TGTGCCAGCAGGTCCTCCGGACTGTATTACGAGCAGTACTTC	CASRSSGLYYEQYF
TRBD2	few	TRBV10-3	TRBJ2-1	TGTGCCATCAGTGAGTCCTGGGCGGGAGTGGACAATGAGCAGTTCTTC	CAISESWAGVDNEQFF
NA	NA	TRBV27	TRBJ1-4	TGTGCCAGCAGTTTAGGCCCGCCCGGGAATAATGAAAAACTGTTTTTT	CASSLGPPGNNEKLFF
NA	few	TRBV19	TRBJ1-5	TGTGCCAGTAGTATAGGTTTCGGCAGCAATCAGCCCCAGCATTTT	CASSIGFGSNQPQHF
NA	NA	TRBV10-1	TRBJ2-1	TGCGCCAGCAGTGGAGGGGAGGATGAGCAGTTCTTC	CASSGGEDEQFF
TRBD2	few	TRBV14	TRBJ2-3	TGTGCCAGCAGCCAAGGGACTAGCGGGAGAGGCACAGATACGCAGTATTTT	CASSQGTSGRGTDTQYF
NA	few	TRBV14	TRBJ2-3	TGTGCCAGCAGCCAAGGGGAGACTGTTAGCACAGATACGCAGTATTTT	CASSQGETVSTDTQYF
NA	few	TRBV5-1	TRBJ2-3	TGCGCCAGTTGGGACTTCCTCACAGATACGCAGTATTTT	CASWDFLTDTQYF
NA	few	TRBV19	TRBJ2-7	TGTGCCAGTAGTATAGGCAGGGGAGGCTACGAGCAGTACTTC	CASSIGRGGYEQYF
NA	NA	TRBV6-5	TRBJ2-3	TGTGCCAGCAGTTACGAAGATAAGGGCACAGATACGCAGTATTTT	CASSYEDKGTDTQYF
TRBD2	NA	TRBV20-1	TRBJ2-7	TGCAGTGGCCAAACTAGCGGGACATTTTACGAGCAGTACTTC	CSGQTSGTFYEQYF
TRBD1	few	TRBV2	TRBJ1-1	TGTGCCAGCAGACCCGACAGGGAGATGAACACTGAAGCTTTCTTT	CASRPDREMNTEAFF
NA	NA	TRBV9	TRBJ2-3	TGTGCCAGCTCCCGTGGGGGACGTCGCACAGATACGCAGTATTTT	CASSRGGRRTDTQYF
TRBD1	few	TRBV29-1	TRBJ2-1	TGCAGCGTGGCCCGCGCGGGACAGGTCAATGAGCAGTTCTTC	CSVARAGQVNEQFF
NA	NA	TRBV6-6	TRBJ2-3	TGTGCCAGCAGTTCGACTGATGGGGGACCAAGCACAGATACGCAGTATTTT	CASSSTDGGPSTDTQYF
NA	few	TRBV27	TRBJ2-7	TGTGCCAGCAGTTTAAGGGCCATGTACGAGCAGTACTTC	CASSLRAMYEQYF
NA	few	TRBV2	TRBJ1-1	TGTGCCAGCAAATCTAAAGGGGGTGTTGAAGCTTTCTTT	CASKSKGGVEAFF
NA	NA	TRBV12-3/TRBV12-4	TRBJ1-4	TGTGCCAGCACCCATCGGGACAATCTCGAAAAACTGTTTTTT	CASTHRDNLEKLFF
NA	NA	TRBV19	TRBJ1-5	TGTGCCAGTACCGATGAGGGGAAGAGATATCAGCCCCAGCATTTT	CASTDEGKRYQPQHF
NA	NA	TRBV28	TRBJ1-1	TGTGCCAGCGTCCCCCTCCAGGAGGCGATGAACACTGAAGCTTTCTTT	CASVPLQEAMNTEAFF
NA	NA	TRBV12-3/TRBV12-4	TRBJ2-7	TGTGCCAGCAGTTTCGGCGAATCCTACGAGCAGTACTTC	CASSFGESYEQYF
NA	NA	TRBV25-1	TRBJ1-1	TGTGCCAGCAGCCCGGACTACAACACTGAAGCTTTCTTT	CASSPDYNTEAFF
NA	NA	TRBV6-6	TRBJ1-6	TGTGCCAGCAGTTACAAACAGGGATGGATGGGTTCACCCCTCCACTTT	CASSYKQGWMGSPLHF
NA	NA	TRBV12-3/TRBV12-4	TRBJ2-5	TGTGCCAGCGGAGGACCGGGCGAAGAGACCCAGTACTTC	CASGGPGEETQYF
NA	NA	TRBV10-3	TRBJ1-1	TGTGCCATCAGTGGCGTGGGCGCTGAAGCTTTCTTT	CAISGVGAEAFF
NA	NA	TRBV6-1	TRBJ2-2	TGTGCCAGCAGTGAAGTTAACACCGGGGAGCTGTTTTTT	CASSEVNTGELFF
TRBD1	few	TRBV7-8	TRBJ1-6	TGTGCCAGCAGCGCGAACAGGGGAAATTCACCCCTCCACTTT	CASSANRGNSPLHF
NA	NA	TRBV6-5	TRBJ2-2	TGTGCCAGCAGTAAAGAGTTAGGGGAGCTGTTTTTT	CASSKELGELFF
NA	many	TRBV7-3	TRBJ1-6	TGTGCCAGCAGCCTAACAGGGTCTGATTCACCCCTCCACTTT	CASSLTGSDSPLHF
NA	few	TRBV5-1	TRBJ2-2	TGCGCCAGCAGCTTGGAATATTGGGACACCGGGGAGCTGTTTTTT	CASSLEYWDTGELFF
NA	few	TRBV30	TRBJ1-2	TGTGCCTGGAGTGTAGGCCTCCATTATGATGGCTACACCTTC	CAWSVGLHYDGYTF
NA	NA	TRBV20-1	TRBJ2-5	TGCAGTGCCAGTAGTAAATACCAAGAGACCCAGTACTTC	CSASSKYQETQYF
NA	NA	TRBV2	TRBJ2-5	TGTGCCAGCAGGCAGCCCATGGGAGCCGAGACCCAGTACTTC	CASRQPMGAETQYF
NA	NA	TRBV20-1	TRBJ2-2	TGCAGTGCTAGAGCGCAGGGCGGGGAGCTGTTTTTT	CSARAQGGELFF